Below are 27 T cell receptor beta chains sequenced from a single sample in a study of shared clonotypes between healthy human individuals. Generated by immunoSEQ multiplex PCR, the TCRdb table keeps only in-frame clones and is missing some. The table includes 450,000 to 500,000 clones, approximately 84% detected once. The sample consisted of PBMCs. These receptors were obtained from a middle-aged woman in good health. Some clones in this sample may be carry-over from other donors' samples.

The chain recombines TRBV18 with TRBJ1-1; D call uncertain. The V gene lost 5 bases and the J gene lost 1 base, with 8 bases spanning the gap. Germline assignment: CDR1 KGHSH and CDR2 LQKENI. The CDR3 loop spans 13 amino acids. In DNA form, the CDR3 reads TGTGCCAGCTCAGACACCCAGAACACTGAAGCTTTCTTT. Translated, it gives CASSDTQNTEAFF.

The DNA for the CDR3 is TGTGCCAGCAGTGTCCAGCTGAATGAGCAGTTCTTC. It codes for CASSVQLNEQFF. This chain joins TRBV2 and TRBJ2-1; D is ambiguous. From germline, CDR1 is SNHLY and CDR2 FYNNEI. This CDR3 contains 12 residues. V lost 4 bases to trimming and J lost 7 bases, with 8 bases between them.

The chain has TRBV5-4 and TRBJ1-1, with a weak D call TRBD1 (5 bases). The V gene lost 4 bases and the J gene lost 1 base, with 8 bases spanning the gap. The CDR3 length is 13 residues. Germline V CDR1 and CDR2: SGHNT, YYREEE (reference sequence). Here the CDR3 DNA reads TGTGCCAGCAGCGCGACAGCGAACACTGAAGCTTTCTTT. Translation gives CASSATANTEAFF.

The J gene is TRBJ2-5, the V gene TRBV2; 11 bases align to TRBD1. The V segment lost 4 bases and the J segment 4 bases; nucleotides outside the gene matches: 5. The CDR3 has 15 residues. Looked up from germline, CDR1 is SNHLY and CDR2 is FYNNEI. Here the CDR3 reads CASSGRGQGGETQYF. The CDR3 region has the DNA TGTGCCAGCAGTGGAAGGGGACAGGGGGGAGAGACCCAGTACTTC.

Turning to this clone: This likely reflects a read error, since a far larger clone is one base away. Other nucleotide sequences from this sample produce the same CDR3. The CDR3 DNA reads as TGTGCCAGCAGCTTGGGTACAGAGAATGAAAAACTGTTTTTT. It encodes CASSLGTENEKLFF. The chain recombines TRBV5-4 with TRBJ1-4; D gene uncertain. The CDR3 extends over 14 amino acids. V was clipped by 0 bases and J by 5 bases, with 8 bases between them. Germline V lookup: CDR1 SGHNT, CDR2 YYREEE (reference sequence). Using reference TRBV5-4 and TRBJ1-4 for the parts outside the CDR3, the full variable domain is ETGVTQSPTHLIKTRGQQVTLRCSSQSGHNTVSWYQQALGQGPQFIFQYYREEENGRGNFPPRFSGLQFPNYSSELNVNALELDDSALYLCASSLGTENEKLFFGSGTQLSVL.

This rearrangement joins TRBV27 to TRBJ2-1; D unclear. Trimming removed 3 bases at V and 11 bases at J, with 14 bases between. The CDR3 extends over 13 amino acids. Germline V gene sequence: CDR1 MNHEY, CDR2 SMNVEV (reference sequence). The CDR3 nucleotides read TGTGCCAGCAGTTTGAACTACGGAGTCAAGCAGTTCTTC. It translates to CASSLNYGVKQFF.

A note on this clone: Given a much more abundant clone one base away, this may be a read error. The chain is built from TRBV6-1 and TRBJ2-3; TRBD2 is a possible D gene (6 bases). CDR3 length: 15 amino acids. Germline CDR1 MNHNS, CDR2 SASEGT. Trimming took off 7 bases at V and 0 bases at J, with 14 bases between the two ends. The CDR3 here is CASKRLVGSTDTQYF. CDR3 DNA: TGTGCCAGCAAACGACTAGTGGGCAGCACAGATACGCAGTATTTT.

The gene calls are TRBV9 and TRBJ2-5; 7 nucleotides match TRBD2. The CDR3 length is 16 residues. The germline CDR1 and CDR2 sequences are SGDLS and YYNGEE. V gave up 0 bases and J gave up 5 bases; unmatched junction bases: 10. CDR3 sequence: CASSVGRSGGGETQYF. The CDR3, as DNA: TGTGCCAGCAGCGTAGGAAGGTCGGGAGGCGGGGAGACCCAGTACTTC.

This clone was seen more than once but under ten times. The chain combines TRBV19 with TRBJ2-5; unclear D gene. CDR1 and CDR2 from the germline V gene are LNHDA and SQIVND (reference sequence). V dropped 3 bases and J dropped 3 bases, with 17 bases sitting between them. The CDR3 totals 16 residues. CDR3 loop: CASSMRVGAREETQYF. The DNA for the CDR3 is TGTGCCAGTAGTATGCGAGTGGGTGCAAGGGAAGAGACCCAGTACTTC. The entire variable domain, with the rest obtained from reference TRBV19 and TRBJ2-5, is as follows: DGGITQSPKYLFRKEGQNVTLSCEQNLNHDAMYWYRQDPGQGLRLIYYSQIVNDFQKGDIAEGYSVSREKKESFPLTVTSAQKNPTAFYLCASSMRVGAREETQYFGPGTRLLVL.

V is TRBV18 and J is TRBJ2-1, with 9 positions matching TRBD2. This CDR3 region has 14 residues. CDR1 is KGHSH and CDR2 is LQKENI in the germline V gene. V lost 3 bases to trimming and J lost 9 bases; unmatched junction nucleotides: 6. In nucleotides, the CDR3 is TGTGCCAGCTCACCTAGCGGGAGTTTGGGTGAGCAGTTCTTC. Translated: CASSPSGSLGEQFF.

The V call is TRBV5-4, the J call TRBJ2-1, with TRBD2 matching 14 bases. The V gene's germline CDR1 is SGHNT and CDR2 YYREEE (reference sequence). The V and J ends lost 0 bases and 9 bases, in that order; junction bases with no gene match: 8. There are 17 residues in the CDR3. CDR3 DNA sequence: TGTGCCAGCAGCTTGGGATCAGGGACTAGCGGGAGATCTGAGCAGTTCTTC. Its translation is CASSLGSGTSGRSEQFF.

The sample holds one count of this clone. This may arise from a read error, as a much more abundant clone is one base away. Other DNA sequences in the sample encode the same CDR3. This rearrangement joins TRBV5-1 to TRBJ2-1; TRBD2 matches 8 bases. CDR3 length equals 15 residues. Trimming cost V 4 bases and J 7 bases; bases outside gene matches: 10. Per germline, CDR1 SGHRS and CDR2 YFSETQ. DNA for the CDR3: TGCGCCAGCAGCCTCACCAGCGGGAGTATAAATGAGCAGTTCTTC. Encoded protein: CASSLTSGSINEQFF.

This rearrangement joins TRBV27 to TRBJ1-1; TRBD1 might be the D (6 bases). The CDR3 is 14 residues long. Germline lookup yields CDR1 MNHEY and CDR2 SMNVEV (reference sequence). V was shortened by 7 bases and J by 1 base, with 13 bases between the two germline ends. In DNA, the CDR3 is TGTGCCAGCACCCGGAGGGGGGGGAACACTGAAGCTTTCTTT. Encoded protein: CASTRRGGNTEAFF.

This clone is a singleton in its sample. This chain links TRBV5-6 with TRBJ2-7; 9 bases agree with TRBD2. CDR1 SGHDT and CDR2 YYEEEE come from the germline V gene. Trimming took 7 bases from V and 6 from J; bases not matched to a gene: 20. The CDR3 totals 17 residues. The chain's CDR3 is CASRFGSPGLALSEQYF. The CDR3 coding sequence is TGTGCCAGCCGATTCGGGAGTCCGGGACTAGCCTTGAGCGAGCAGTACTTC.

The rearrangement joins TRBV7-9 to TRBJ2-5; either TRBD1 or TRBD2 may supply D (6 bases each). With 4 bases removed from V and 5 bases from J, the gap between germline ends came to 20 bases. The CDR3 has 16 residues. Germline CDR1 is SEHNR and CDR2 is FQNEAQ (reference sequence). The CDR3 reads CASSSSGQGRRETQYF. The CDR3 DNA is TGTGCCAGCAGCTCTAGTGGGCAGGGGAGGAGGGAGACCCAGTACTTC.

This clone has a single count. This sequence joins TRBV5-6 and TRBJ1-3; tentatively, D is TRBD1 (6 bases). The CDR3 extends over 15 amino acids. The germline V gene encodes CDR1 SGHDT and CDR2 YYEEEE. V lost 7 bases and J lost 6, with 20 bases in between. The CDR3, as DNA: TGTGCCAGCGGCGACGGGGGGCAGGGAGTAAACACCATATATTTT. Protein sequence: CASGDGGQGVNTIYF.

The V gene is TRBV29-1, the J gene TRBJ2-5; 7 bases align to TRBD1. After removal of 5 bases from V and 0 bases from J, the junction contained 0 bases not matched to a gene. In germline, CDR1 is SQVTM, CDR2 ANQGSEA. The CDR3 runs 12 residues. For the CDR3, the DNA is TGCAGCGTTACAGGGGACCAAGAGACCCAGTACTTC. Amino acids: CSVTGDQETQYF.

This chain uses TRBV6-5 with TRBJ1-2; tentatively, D is TRBD1 (5 bases). This CDR3 is built from 12 residues. CDR1 and CDR2 from the germline V gene are MNHEY and SVGAGI. Trimming cost V 5 bases and J 8 bases, with 12 bases left between them. The CDR3 sequence is CASSNAREGYTF. The CDR3 coding sequence is TGTGCCAGCAGTAATGCCAGGGAAGGCTACACCTTC.

This chain connects TRBV7-2 to TRBJ1-2; D remains ambiguous. In germline, CDR1 is SGHTA, CDR2 FQGNSA. This CDR3 comprises 13 residues. Deletions cut 5 bases from V and 8 bases from J, with 15 bases between. CDR3 coding DNA: TGTGCCAGCAGCCGAGAAGCCATAGGGGGCTACACCTTC. Translation: CASSREAIGGYTF. The full variable domain, with the rest looked up from reference TRBV7-2 and TRBJ1-2, is GAGVSQSPSNKVTEKGKDVELRCDPISGHTALYWYRQSLGQGLEFLIYFQGNSAPDKSGLPSDRFSAERTGGSVSTLTIQRTQQEDSAVYLCASSREAIGGYTFGSGTRLTVV.

This clone was seen repeatedly, ten times or more. This sequence joins TRBV30 and TRBJ2-3; D is unresolved. In germline, CDR1 is GTSNPN, CDR2 SVGIG (reference sequence). With 1 base removed from V and 10 bases from J, the gap between germline ends came to 9 bases. The CDR3 runs to 11 residues. CDR3 nucleotide sequence: TGTGCCTGGAGTGCGTCCCGGCCGCAGTATTTT. This translates into CAWSASRPQYF.

This sequence joins TRBV9 and TRBJ2-3; D is uncertain. The germline gives CDR1 SGDLS, CDR2 YYNGEE. The CDR3 is 13 residues long. V dropped 0 bases and J dropped 9 bases, with 11 bases sitting between them. The DNA for the CDR3 is TGTGCCAGCAGCGTAGACGAGACAACCACGCAGTATTTT. Amino acid sequence: CASSVDETTTQYF. Using reference TRBV9 and TRBJ2-3 for the parts outside the CDR3, the full variable domain is DSGVTQTPKHLITATGQRVTLRCSPRSGDLSVYWYQQSLDQGLQFLIQYYNGEERAKGNILERFSAQQFPDLHSELNLSSLELGDSALYFCASSVDETTTQYFGPGTRLTVL.

This clone has only one observation. This clone may be a read error of a much larger clone one base away. V and J are TRBV7-6 and TRBJ1-5; maybe TRBD1 (6 bases). The V and J ends lost 5 bases and 3 bases respectively, with 8 bases between them. CDR1 is SGHVS and CDR2 is FNYEAQ in the germline V gene. The length of the CDR3 is 13 residues. The CDR3 sequence is CASSRDTNQPQHF. Here the CDR3 DNA reads TGTGCCAGCAGCCGGGACACCAATCAGCCCCAGCATTTT.

This chain connects TRBV5-1 to TRBJ2-1; the D gene is possibly TRBD1 (6 bases). The CDR3 contains 14 residues. The V end lost 4 bases, the J end lost 0 bases, and 8 bases lay between the germline ends. Looked up from germline, CDR1 is SGHRS and CDR2 is YFSETQ. CDR3 sequence reads: CASSKQGSYNEQFF. DNA of the CDR3: TGCGCCAGCAGCAAACAGGGCTCCTACAATGAGCAGTTCTTC.

This chain links TRBV7-2 with TRBJ1-2; D not certain. V shed 5 bases and J shed 2 bases, with 9 bases lying between them. The CDR3 runs to 13 residues. The germline CDR1 and CDR2 sequences are SGHTA and FQGNSA. CDR3 nucleotide sequence: TGTGCCAGCAGCCCCTTCCTGAACTATGGCTACACCTTC. Residues: CASSPFLNYGYTF.

CDR3 amino acids: CASSHPRDQPQHF. DNA for the CDR3: TGTGCCAGCAGCCACCCCAGGGATCAGCCCCAGCATTTT. The chain carries TRBV6-1 and TRBJ1-5, with D possibly matching TRBD1 (5 bases). The ends were cut back, 6 bases at V and 5 bases at J, with 11 bases in the middle. Germline values: CDR1 MNHNS, CDR2 SASEGT. The CDR3 contains 13 residues.

This clone was picked up one time. The CDR3 here is CASSQDLASGRYNEQFF. DNA for the CDR3: TGTGCCAGCAGCCAAGATCTGGCTAGCGGGAGGTACAATGAGCAGTTCTTC. The V and J genes are TRBV4-2 and TRBJ2-1, with 11 bases lining up with TRBD2. Germline assignment: CDR1 LGHNA and CDR2 YNFKEQ. Trimming took 0 bases from V and 4 from J; bases not matched to a gene: 5. This CDR3 has 17 amino acids.

The chain is built from TRBV28 and TRBJ1-2; D is uncertain. CDR1 is MDHEN, CDR2 SYDVKM, per germline. The V end was cut by 3 bases, the J end by 4 bases, with 15 bases between. The CDR3 loop spans 15 amino acids. The CDR3 sequence: CASSFDIRYLYGYTF. The CDR3 nucleotides read TGTGCCAGCAGTTTTGACATCCGTTACCTCTATGGCTACACCTTC.